The source of this T cell receptor (beta chain) is a study of beta chain features in type 1 diabetes. cDNA synthesis used the whole RNA isolate, giving expressed TCRB sequences. Clones were sequenced by immunoSEQ multiplex PCR, and TCRdb holds only the in-frame ones, with some missing. Among over 300,000 clones listed, around 9% were seen once. Donors contributed one heparinised blood draw apiece, averaging around 120 mL. CD45RO/CCR7/CD25/CD127/CD95/CD27 sorting isolated CD4+ naive, central memory, regulatory and stem cell-like memory cells. Trimming took 6 bases from V and 0 from J, leaving 9 bases between them. CDR1 is SNHLY, CDR2 FYNNEI, per germline. The CDR3 extends over 14 amino acids. Study-level findings and limits: People with Type 1 diabetes carried modestly yet significantly shorter TCRB CDR3s in all four CD4+ subsets. The naive, central memory and Treg TCRB repertoires looked more alike in patients than they did in healthy donors. Shorter templates might be favored by PCR, equally in patients and controls.

On this clone: Antigen: not known.

The material sequenced was central memory CD4+ T cells from blood. The receptor was derived from a man aged 25 to 40 with type 1 diabetes. V usage is TRBV2 and J usage is TRBJ1-3, with D hard to call. The CDR3 DNA follows: TGTGCCAGCAGGCCGGGCCTCTCTGGAAACACCATATATTTT. It is translated as CASRPGLSGNTIYF.